Below are 29 T cell receptor beta chains sequenced from a single sample in a study of OX40 agonist ivuxolimab in advanced cancers. Library preparation employed the immunoSEQ multiplex PCR assay. TCRdb retrieved this table from immuneACCESS and kept in-frame rearrangements only. Not all clones are present; in checked studies, unresolved V genes account for under half, and no reason is known for the remainder. The sample table contains about 13,000 clones; only one count was recorded for 80% of them. The ten largest clones represent approximately 18% of the sample. The sequencing here drew on CD4+ or CD8+ T cells sorted from blood, taken in a trial of the OX40 agonist ivuxolimab. These receptor sequences come from an adult with an advanced solid tumor such as melanoma, head and neck, liver or kidney cancer.

This clone was observed a few times. The genes are TRBV7-9 and TRBJ2-7; no clear D. The CDR3 totals 12 residues. V was cut by 5 bases and J by 3 bases, with 8 bases left in between. Germline loops: CDR1 SEHNR, CDR2 FQNEAQ (reference sequence). CDR3 nucleotide sequence: TGTGCCAGCAGCGACCTTAACTACGAGCAGTACTTC. Its protein product is CASSDLNYEQYF.

The rearrangement uses TRBV13 and TRBJ1-1; 7 nucleotides line up with TRBD1. The CDR3 runs to 13 residues. Germline assignment: CDR1 PRHDT and CDR2 FYEKMQ (reference sequence). J lost 5 bases, V lost 5 bases, and 5 bases had no gene match. CDR3 amino acids: CASSQGGETEAFF. CDR3 DNA: TGTGCCAGCAGCCAGGGGGGGGAAACTGAAGCTTTCTTT.

The chain employs TRBV13 and TRBJ2-2; D gene ambiguous. Trimming cost V 5 bases and J 0 bases, with 19 bases left between them. Germline CDR1 PRHDT, CDR2 FYEKMQ (reference sequence). The CDR3 sequence is 18 residues long. CDR3 sequence reads: CASSPIDQDNANTGELFF. CDR3 coding DNA: TGTGCCAGCAGCCCAATTGACCAAGACAACGCGAACACCGGGGAGCTGTTTTTT.

The V gene is TRBV28, the J gene TRBJ2-7, with D possibly being TRBD1 or TRBD2 (5 bases each). Germline assignment: CDR1 MDHEN and CDR2 SYDVKM. V lost 6 bases, J lost 0 bases, and 15 bases lay in between. This CDR3 has 15 amino acids. CDR3 protein: CASRTPEDNSYEQYF. The CDR3 coding sequence is TGTGCCAGCAGGACCCCGGAGGACAACTCCTACGAGCAGTACTTC.

The gene calls are TRBV2 and TRBJ1-1; weak D call: TRBD1 (6 bases). From germline, CDR1 is SNHLY and CDR2 FYNNEI. V was clipped by 6 bases and J by 6 bases, with 8 bases between them. This CDR3 is 11 amino acids long. Written as DNA, the CDR3 is TGTGCCAGCAGGGGGGGCCCTGAAGCTTTCTTT. It encodes CASRGGPEAFF.

The chain combines TRBV7-9 with TRBJ2-5, with 9 nucleotides matching TRBD1. The germline CDR1 and CDR2 sequences are SEHNR and FQNEAQ (reference sequence). This CDR3 is built from 16 residues. V was pared by 5 bases and J by 3 bases, with 10 bases of the junction left unmatched. CDR3 bases: TGTGCCAGCAGCGGGACAGGGTCCCTAAGAAAAGAGACCCAGTACTTC. This encodes CASSGTGSLRKETQYF.

Worth noting for this clone: Germline and junction disagree at one end, which may indicate a read error. The same CDR3 arises from other DNA sequences in this sample as well. The J gene is TRBJ2-7, the V gene TRBV29-1, with TRBD2 identical over 7 bases. CDR1 and CDR2 (germline): SQVTM, ANQGSEA. This CDR3 comprises 15 residues. The CDR3 coding sequence is TGCAGCGTGTACCAAAAGGGAGGGGCGTTATACGAGCAGTATTTC. This translates into CSVYQKGGALYEQYF.

The count of this clone is one. The V gene is TRBV7-6, the J gene TRBJ2-2; a possible D gene is TRBD2 (5 bases). The CDR3 contains 17 residues. The germline V gene has CDR1 SGHVS and CDR2 FNYEAQ. The V and J ends lost 3 bases and 2 bases respectively, with 16 bases between them. This chain's CDR3 is CASSLTTGGLNTGELFF. The CDR3 region has the DNA TGTGCCAGCAGCTTGACGACGGGCGGGCTCAACACCGGGGAGCTGTTTTTT.

The chain links TRBV25-1 to TRBJ2-1; 9 bases align to TRBD2. Germline values: CDR1 MGHDK, CDR2 SYGVNS. Trimming cost V 3 bases and J 8 bases; bases outside gene matches: 8. There are 15 residues in the CDR3. Here the CDR3 reads CASSEGGRALDEQFF. The CDR3 DNA follows: TGTGCCAGCAGTGAGGGCGGGAGGGCTCTTGATGAGCAGTTCTTC.

This clone has a single count. The genes are TRBV21-1 and TRBJ2-7; the D call in the table, TRBD2, was not verified against the DNA. TRBV21-1 is classified as a pseudogene. The CDR3 loop spans 14 amino acids. CDR3 loop: CASSRGAQTYEQYF. In DNA, the CDR3 is TGTGCCAGCAGCCGGGGGGCCCAAACCTACGAGCAGTACTTC.

The J gene is TRBJ1-2, the V gene TRBV27; TRBD1 agrees at 7 bases. V was pared by 4 bases and J by 4 bases, with 9 bases of the junction left unmatched. There are 15 residues in the CDR3. In germline, CDR1 is MNHEY, CDR2 SMNVEV (reference sequence). The CDR3 loop is CASSSSGGRGYGYTF. For the CDR3, the DNA is TGTGCCAGCAGTTCCTCAGGGGGGAGAGGCTATGGCTACACCTTC.

In regard to this clone: A far larger clone is just one base off, so this is likely a read error. The V and J genes are TRBV5-3 and TRBJ2-7, with TRBD2 matching 10 bases. TRBV5-3 is filed as an ORF, its function uncertain. The CDR3 covers 15 residues. CDR3 residues: CASSSLAGVSYEQYF. The CDR3 region has the DNA TGTGCCAGCAGCTCCCTAGCGGGAGTAAGTTACGAGCAGTACTTC.

The chain couples TRBV9 to TRBJ2-2, with 7 bases that match TRBD2. CDR3 length: 17 amino acids. Trimming at V came to 0 bases and at J to 3 bases, leaving 8 bases not matched to a gene. The germline CDR1 and CDR2 sequences are SGDLS and YYNGEE. CDR3 in DNA: TGTGCCAGCAGCGTAGGTCCGGCGGGAGTGGACACCGGGGAGCTGTTTTTT. It is translated as CASSVGPAGVDTGELFF.

V and J are TRBV13 and TRBJ2-7, with D perhaps assigned TRBD1 or TRBD2 (5 bases each). CDR3 length equals 13 residues. Germline V lookup: CDR1 PRHDT, CDR2 FYEKMQ (reference sequence). V lost 5 bases, J lost 1 base, and 9 bases lay in between. The DNA of the CDR3 is TGTGCCAGCAGCCCCGGGGCTTCCTACGAGCAGTACTTC. As protein: CASSPGASYEQYF.

The chain couples TRBV4-3 to TRBJ2-3; possibly TRBD2 for D (6 bases). The CDR3 runs 15 residues. Germline CDR1 is LGHNA and CDR2 is YSLEER. Trimming cost V 2 bases and J 6 bases, with 15 bases left between them. The CDR3 spells CASSQKGTRLDTQYF. CDR3 in DNA: TGCGCCAGCAGCCAAAAGGGGACTCGGTTGGATACGCAGTATTTT.

This sequence joins TRBV7-9 and TRBJ1-4; D unresolved. The germline gives CDR1 SEHNR, CDR2 FQNEAQ (reference sequence). The CDR3 length is 13 residues. V lost 3 bases and J 8 bases, leaving 10 bases between the germline ends. The CDR3 DNA follows: TGTGCCAGCAGCTTGGACGGGGAAGAAAAACTGTTTTTT. Translated, it gives CASSLDGEEKLFF.

This rearrangement joins TRBV29-1 to TRBJ2-1, with 8 bases lining up with TRBD2. With V trimmed by 6 bases and J by 8 bases, 6 bases remained unmatched. This CDR3 spans 12 amino acids. The germline gives CDR1 SQVTM, CDR2 ANQGSEA. The DNA for the CDR3 is TGCAGCGTCGCCGGGACTAGTGATGAGCAGTTCTTC. The encoded protein is CSVAGTSDEQFF.

The chain is built from TRBV27 and TRBJ2-2; D unclear. Germline V gene lookup returns CDR1 MNHEY and CDR2 SMNVEV (reference sequence). The CDR3 consists of 12 residues. Trimming stripped 8 bases from V and 6 bases from J, with 10 bases between. The CDR3 coding sequence is TGTGCCAGCCGCTACGGGCCCGGGGAGCTGTTTTTT. Its translation: CASRYGPGELFF.

The chain carries TRBV5-1 and TRBJ2-2; the D is unclear. CDR3 length: 12 amino acids. Looked up from germline, CDR1 is SGHRS and CDR2 is YFSETQ. V lost 5 bases to trimming and J lost 4 bases, with 6 bases between them. The CDR3 protein is CASRDGTGELFF. CDR3 nucleotide sequence: TGCGCCAGCAGGGACGGCACCGGGGAGCTGTTTTTT.

Here the CDR3 DNA reads TGTGCCAGTGGGGCGCGTGGGCAGTATTTT. As protein: CASGARGQYF. This chain connects TRBV27 to TRBJ2-3; weak D call: TRBD1 (5 bases). Germline values: CDR1 MNHEY, CDR2 SMNVEV (reference sequence). The CDR3 is 10 amino acids. V was clipped by 9 bases and J by 11 bases, with 12 bases between them.

V and J are TRBV28 and TRBJ1-1; D gene uncertain. The CDR3 is made up of 14 amino acids. The germline V gene has CDR1 MDHEN and CDR2 SYDVKM. V was pared by 2 bases and J by 1 base, with 8 bases between. The CDR3 sequence: CASSLLATNTEAFF. For the CDR3, the DNA is TGTGCCAGCAGTTTACTGGCCACGAACACTGAAGCTTTCTTT.

The sample holds a few counts of this clone. The rearrangement links TRBV5-4 to TRBJ2-1, with D perhaps TRBD2 (6 bases). This CDR3 has 15 residues. Per germline, CDR1 SGHNT and CDR2 YYREEE (reference sequence). With 5 bases removed from V and 6 bases from J, the gap between germline ends came to 18 bases. In DNA, the CDR3 is TGTGCCAGCAGTTCTTGGGGACTGTATTTCAATGAGCAGTTCTTC. It encodes CASSSWGLYFNEQFF.

V and J are TRBV7-3 and TRBJ2-5; 11 bases are a match to TRBD2. The germline V gene has CDR1 SGHTA and CDR2 FQGTGA. The CDR3 totals 14 residues. The junction had 4 bases not matched to a gene; V was cut back by 5 bases and J by 5 bases. The CDR3 reads CASSLLAGVETQYF. DNA of the CDR3: TGTGCCAGCAGCCTACTAGCGGGAGTGGAGACCCAGTACTTC.

The chain combines TRBV21-1 with TRBJ1-1. TRBV21-1 is described as a pseudogene. This CDR3 has 16 residues. CDR3 region: CARVSYYYTIRTEAFF. CDR3 in DNA: TGTGCCAGAGTTAGTTACTACTACACAATTCGCACTGAAGCTTTCTTT.

In its sample, this clone was seen once. A junction boundary mismatches the germline segment, possibly from a read error. This sequence joins TRBV5-1 and TRBJ2-3, with D possibly being TRBD1 (5 bases). The CDR3 totals 14 residues. Per the germline V gene, CDR1 is SGHRS and CDR2 is YFSETQ. CDR3 sequence reads: CASSPGRNTDTQYF. CDR3 DNA sequence: TGTGCCAGCAGCCCAGGGCGGAACACAGATACGCAGTATTTT.

V usage is TRBV6-5 and J usage is TRBJ2-1, with unresolved D. CDR1 and CDR2 (germline): MNHEY, SVGAGI. The V and J ends lost 4 bases and 5 bases respectively, with 6 bases between them. The CDR3 sequence is 12 residues long. The CDR3 region is CASSLDDNEQFF. DNA for the CDR3: TGTGCCAGCAGTTTAGATGACAATGAGCAGTTCTTC.

V usage is TRBV6-5 and J usage is TRBJ1-5; no reliable D call. Germline V gene data show CDR1 as MNHEY and CDR2 as SVGAGI. V lost 6 bases, J lost 8 bases, and 14 bases lay in between. The CDR3 is 13 amino acids. Here the CDR3 reads CASRPLVWEPQHF. CDR3 coding DNA: TGTGCCAGCAGGCCCCTCGTCTGGGAGCCCCAGCATTTT.

The V gene is TRBV6-4, the J gene TRBJ2-1, with 11 bases matching TRBD2. The V segment lost 4 bases and the J segment 4 bases; nucleotides outside the gene matches: 0. CDR3 size: 14 residues. The V gene's germline CDR1 is MRHNA and CDR2 SNTAGT. CDR3 sequence (DNA): TGTGCCAGCAGTGTAGCGGGAGGGTACAATGAGCAGTTCTTC. Encoded protein: CASSVAGGYNEQFF.

This clone was seen more than once but under ten times. This rearrangement joins TRBV5-6 to TRBJ1-1; D is ambiguous. Deletions cut 10 bases from V and 1 base from J, with 8 bases between. This CDR3 contains 11 residues. Germline CDR1 reads SGHDT; CDR2 reads YYEEEE. As DNA, the CDR3 is TGTGCCCAACGACAGAACACTGAAGCTTTCTTT. This sequence encodes CAQRQNTEAFF.